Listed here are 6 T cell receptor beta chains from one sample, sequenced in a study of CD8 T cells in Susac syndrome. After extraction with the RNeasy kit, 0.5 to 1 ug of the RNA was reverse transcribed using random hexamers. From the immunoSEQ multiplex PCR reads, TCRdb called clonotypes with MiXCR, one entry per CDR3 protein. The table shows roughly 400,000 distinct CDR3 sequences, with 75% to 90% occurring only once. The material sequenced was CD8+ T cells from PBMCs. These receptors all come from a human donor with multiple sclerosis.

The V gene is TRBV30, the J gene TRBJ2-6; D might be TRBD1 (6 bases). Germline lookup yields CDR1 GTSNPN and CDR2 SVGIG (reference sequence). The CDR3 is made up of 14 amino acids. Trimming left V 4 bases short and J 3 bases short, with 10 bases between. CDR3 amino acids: CAWNQGRGANVLTF. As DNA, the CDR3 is TGTGCCTGGAATCAGGGGCGTGGGGCCAACGTCCTGACTTTC.

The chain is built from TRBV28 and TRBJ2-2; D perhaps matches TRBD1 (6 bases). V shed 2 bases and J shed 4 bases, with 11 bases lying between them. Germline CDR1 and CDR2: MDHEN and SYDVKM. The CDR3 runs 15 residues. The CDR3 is CASSLPTGSTGELFF. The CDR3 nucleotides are TGTGCCAGCAGTTTACCCACAGGGAGCACCGGGGAGCTGTTTTTT.

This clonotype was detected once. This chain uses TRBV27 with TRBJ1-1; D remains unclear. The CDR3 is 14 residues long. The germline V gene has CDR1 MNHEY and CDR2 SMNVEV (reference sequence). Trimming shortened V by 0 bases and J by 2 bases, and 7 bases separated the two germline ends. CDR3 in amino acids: CASSLSRVNTEAFF. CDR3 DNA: TGTGCCAGCAGTTTATCCCGGGTAAACACTGAAGCTTTCTTT.

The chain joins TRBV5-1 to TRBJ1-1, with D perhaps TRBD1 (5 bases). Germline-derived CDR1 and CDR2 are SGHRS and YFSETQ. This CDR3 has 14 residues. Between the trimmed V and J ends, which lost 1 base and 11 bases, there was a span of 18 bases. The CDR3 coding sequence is TGCGCCAGCAGCTTGATATCAGGCAGGGCGCGGGCTTTCTTT. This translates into CASSLISGRARAFF.

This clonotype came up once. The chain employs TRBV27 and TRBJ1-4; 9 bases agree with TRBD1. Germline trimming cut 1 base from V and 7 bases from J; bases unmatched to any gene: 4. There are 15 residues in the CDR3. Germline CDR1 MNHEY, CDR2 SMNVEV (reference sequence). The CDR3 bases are TGTGCCAGCAGTTTATGGACAGGGGAGGGTGAAAAACTGTTTTTT. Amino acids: CASSLWTGEGEKLFF.

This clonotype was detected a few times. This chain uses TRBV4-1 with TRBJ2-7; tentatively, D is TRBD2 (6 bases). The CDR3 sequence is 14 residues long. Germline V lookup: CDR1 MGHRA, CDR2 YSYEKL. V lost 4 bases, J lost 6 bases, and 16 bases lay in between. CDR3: CASSPPGVVAEQYF. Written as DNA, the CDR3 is TGCGCCAGCAGCCCCCCGGGGGTCGTCGCCGAGCAGTACTTC.